This TCR beta chain was sequenced in a study of T cells after yellow fever vaccination. This CDR3 is 14 amino acids long. CDR1 and CDR2 from the germline V gene are SSHAT and FNYEAQ (reference sequence). V trimming: 5 bases; J trimming: 7 bases; junction bases outside the gene matches: 3. Synthesis of TCR cDNA relied on 5'RACE template switching, which attached a universal primer site and UMIs. TCRdb passed the 5' RACE reads through MiXCR, listing each CDR3 protein once. The sample shows about 400,000 distinct CDR3 sequences, roughly 6.1% of them seen only once. V is TRBV7-7 and J is TRBJ2-3, with TRBD2 matching 13 bases. The sequencing here drew on PBMCs, taken 5 days after the yellow fever booster vaccination. This TCR was sampled from a man aged 30-40 years who received the YFV17D yellow fever vaccine. CDR3 in amino acids: CASSKGLAGNTQYF. The DNA for the CDR3 is TGTGCCAGCAGCAAGGGACTAGCGGGGAATACGCAGTATTTT. The entire variable domain, with the rest obtained from reference TRBV7-7 and TRBJ2-3, is as follows: GAGVSQSPRYKVTKRGQDVTLRCDPISSHATLYWYQQALGQGPEFLTYFNYEAQPDKSGLPSDRFSAERPEGSISTLTIQRTEQRDSAMYRCASSKGLAGNTQYFGPGTRLTVL.